The entry that follows covers one T cell receptor beta chain sequence. These data belong to a study of blood T cell repertoires in COVID-19. Germline V gives CDR1 LNHNV, CDR2 YYDKDF (reference sequence). This CDR3 has 13 amino acids. Trimming shortened V by 0 bases and J by 6 bases, and 9 bases separated the two germline ends. The protocol was immunoSEQ multiplex PCR, while the TCRdb copy is restricted to in-frame clones and leaves out a portion. The sample holds 95,000 to 120,000 clones; roughly 85% are singletons and the top ten take approximately 13%. Sequenced material: peripheral blood. The chain has TRBV15 and TRBJ2-7, with D possibly TRBD1 on 5 matching bases. The receptor was isolated from a human donor in a cohort sampled during active COVID-19. Here the CDR3 DNA reads TGTGCCACCAGCAGAGATAGGGGAAGCGAGCAGTACTTC. This sequence encodes CATSRDRGSEQYF.